This is a list of T cell receptor beta chains from one sample in a study of T cells in tumors after PD-1 blockade. The table came from immunoSEQ multiplex PCR; TCRdb's copy has only in-frame clones and leaves some out. The table has more than 45,000 clones, 79% seen once; the top ten hold 8.7%. The material was PBMCs, obtained before anti-PD-1 therapy. All receptors derive from a human donor with advanced basal cell or squamous cell carcinoma (not recorded which). Both conserved end residues are part of each CDR3. Each record gives: CDR3 DNA, CDR3 protein, D gene, V gene, clone size, CDR3 length, J gene. D genes are given only for firm matches. Clone size appears in some rows only: once, few, many, or a class for an expanded clone.

cdr3_nt: TGTGCCAGCAGCCAAGATCGGGCTAGCGGTAGCACAGATACGCAGTATTTT
cdr3_aa: CASSQDRASGSTDTQYF
d_call: TRBD2
v_call: TRBV3-1/TRBV3-2
clone_size: NA
cdr3_length: 17
j_call: TRBJ2-3

cdr3_nt: TGCGCCAGCAGTGATATTTCAGTTTTAAATTCACCCCTCCACTTT
cdr3_aa: CASSDISVLNSPLHF
d_call: NA
v_call: TRBV10-2
clone_size: once
cdr3_length: 15
j_call: TRBJ1-6

cdr3_nt: TGTGCCAGCAGCGCCACTACGAACACCGGGGAGCTGTTTTTT
cdr3_aa: CASSATTNTGELFF
d_call: NA
v_call: TRBV7-6
clone_size: NA
cdr3_length: 14
j_call: TRBJ2-2

cdr3_nt: TGTGCCAGCGTGGACTCAGAAAACACCATATATTTT
cdr3_aa: CASVDSENTIYF
d_call: NA
v_call: TRBV2
clone_size: few
cdr3_length: 12
j_call: TRBJ1-3

cdr3_nt: TGCGCCAAGAACCGGGACACCTGCTACGAGCAGTACTTC
cdr3_aa: CAKNRDTCYEQYF
d_call: NA
v_call: TRBV10-1
clone_size: NA
cdr3_length: 13
j_call: TRBJ2-7

cdr3_nt: TGCGCCAGCAGCCAAGAGACAGGGGGGTTCTATGGCTACACCTTC
cdr3_aa: CASSQETGGFYGYTF
d_call: TRBD1
v_call: TRBV4-1
clone_size: NA
cdr3_length: 15
j_call: TRBJ1-2

cdr3_nt: TGCGCCAGCAGCATGGGACTAGCGGGAATCGAGGAGCAGTTCTTC
cdr3_aa: CASSMGLAGIEEQFF
d_call: TRBD2
v_call: TRBV5-1
clone_size: once
cdr3_length: 15
j_call: TRBJ2-1

cdr3_nt: TGTGCCAGTAAGCTGGGGGTGGGCAATCAGCCCCAGCATTTT
cdr3_aa: CASKLGVGNQPQHF
d_call: NA
v_call: TRBV19
clone_size: NA
cdr3_length: 14
j_call: TRBJ1-5

cdr3_nt: TGTGCCAGCAGCTACGGGACGGACTACGAGCAGTACTTC
cdr3_aa: CASSYGTDYEQYF
d_call: NA
v_call: TRBV5-6
clone_size: NA
cdr3_length: 13
j_call: TRBJ2-7

cdr3_nt: TGTGCCAGCAGATCAAGGCGGGAGGACCTCACAGATACGCAGTATTTT
cdr3_aa: CASRSRREDLTDTQYF
d_call: TRBD2
v_call: TRBV25-1
clone_size: NA
cdr3_length: 16
j_call: TRBJ2-3

cdr3_nt: TGCAGCGTCCACGACAGGGTCCAAGAGACCCAGTACTTC
cdr3_aa: CSVHDRVQETQYF
d_call: TRBD1
v_call: TRBV29-1
clone_size: NA
cdr3_length: 13
j_call: TRBJ2-5

cdr3_nt: TGTGCCACCAGCGAAACAAGGAACCCTGGAGGTGTTGAGACCCAGTACTTC
cdr3_aa: CATSETRNPGGVETQYF
d_call: NA
v_call: TRBV15
clone_size: NA
cdr3_length: 17
j_call: TRBJ2-5

cdr3_nt: TGTGCCAGCAGTTACTCAACAGGGGGGGTAGCTTTCTTT
cdr3_aa: CASSYSTGGVAFF
d_call: TRBD1
v_call: TRBV6-5
clone_size: NA
cdr3_length: 13
j_call: TRBJ1-1

cdr3_nt: TGTGCCAGCAGCTTAATCAGAACAGGGCAAGAGACCCAGTACTTC
cdr3_aa: CASSLIRTGQETQYF
d_call: NA
v_call: TRBV7-9
clone_size: NA
cdr3_length: 15
j_call: TRBJ2-5

cdr3_nt: TGTGCCAGCAGCCAAGATCTAGCGGGGGGGCGAGAGACCCAGTACTTC
cdr3_aa: CASSQDLAGGRETQYF
d_call: TRBD2
v_call: TRBV3-1/TRBV3-2
clone_size: NA
cdr3_length: 16
j_call: TRBJ2-5

cdr3_nt: TGTGCCAGCAGACAACAGGAGGGGAACACTGAAGCTTTCTTT
cdr3_aa: CASRQQEGNTEAFF
d_call: NA
v_call: TRBV2
clone_size: NA
cdr3_length: 14
j_call: TRBJ1-1

cdr3_nt: TGTGCCAGCAGGAACATCAGGGGGCGTATTGATAACTATGGCTACACCTTC
cdr3_aa: CASRNIRGRIDNYGYTF
d_call: TRBD1
v_call: TRBV5-4
clone_size: few
cdr3_length: 17
j_call: TRBJ1-2

cdr3_nt: TGTGCCAGCTCTCGGCGGGAGGGCTACGAGCAGTACTTC
cdr3_aa: CASSRREGYEQYF
d_call: TRBD2
v_call: TRBV18
clone_size: NA
cdr3_length: 13
j_call: TRBJ2-7

cdr3_nt: TGTGCCAGCAGCCAGACAGGAGGTGACACTGAAGCTTTCTTT
cdr3_aa: CASSQTGGDTEAFF
d_call: NA
v_call: TRBV6-6
clone_size: few
cdr3_length: 14
j_call: TRBJ1-1

cdr3_nt: TGTGCCAGCAGCTTGGCCGGGGGGGAGGACACCGGGGAGCTGTTTTTT
cdr3_aa: CASSLAGGEDTGELFF
d_call: TRBD2
v_call: TRBV5-4
clone_size: once
cdr3_length: 16
j_call: TRBJ2-2

cdr3_nt: TGTGCCAGCAGTTTACAGGGACAGACTAATGAAAAACTGTTTTTT
cdr3_aa: CASSLQGQTNEKLFF
d_call: TRBD1
v_call: TRBV27
clone_size: NA
cdr3_length: 15
j_call: TRBJ1-4

cdr3_nt: TGTGCCAGCAGTTTAAGACAGGTCGGCACAGATACGCAGTATTTT
cdr3_aa: CASSLRQVGTDTQYF
d_call: NA
v_call: TRBV27
clone_size: NA
cdr3_length: 15
j_call: TRBJ2-3

cdr3_nt: TGTGCCAGCAGCCCTCCTGGCCGGGACAGCCACTTTCAAGAGACCCAGTACTTC
cdr3_aa: CASSPPGRDSHFQETQYF
d_call: TRBD1
v_call: TRBV3-1/TRBV3-2
clone_size: NA
cdr3_length: 18
j_call: TRBJ2-5

cdr3_nt: TGTGCCAGCAGTGATTCACACTCACCCCTCCACTTT
cdr3_aa: CASSDSHSPLHF
d_call: NA
v_call: TRBV2
clone_size: once
cdr3_length: 12
j_call: TRBJ1-6

cdr3_nt: TGTGCCAGCAGCCGAGCGACAGGGCGGTCGAACACTGAAGCTTTCTTT
cdr3_aa: CASSRATGRSNTEAFF
d_call: TRBD1
v_call: TRBV5-8
clone_size: NA
cdr3_length: 16
j_call: TRBJ1-1

cdr3_nt: TGTGCCAGCAGCCGGGGACAACCTTCGGCGGATACGCAGTATTTT
cdr3_aa: CASSRGQPSADTQYF
d_call: NA
v_call: TRBV6-5
clone_size: NA
cdr3_length: 15
j_call: TRBJ2-3

cdr3_nt: TGTGCCAGCAGCGACTCGGCCGGCGGCTACGAGCAGTACTTC
cdr3_aa: CASSDSAGGYEQYF
d_call: NA
v_call: TRBV25-1
clone_size: NA
cdr3_length: 14
j_call: TRBJ2-7

cdr3_nt: TGTGCCAGCAGCCAAGTCCGGGACACTGAAGCTTTCTTT
cdr3_aa: CASSQVRDTEAFF
d_call: NA
v_call: TRBV3-1/TRBV3-2
clone_size: NA
cdr3_length: 13
j_call: TRBJ1-1

cdr3_nt: TGCGCCAGCAGGACAGGGGGTGATGAGCAGTTCTTC
cdr3_aa: CASRTGGDEQFF
d_call: TRBD1
v_call: TRBV10-2
clone_size: NA
cdr3_length: 12
j_call: TRBJ2-1

cdr3_nt: TGCGCCAGCAGCTCATCAGGGCCCTCTGGAAACACCATATATTTT
cdr3_aa: CASSSSGPSGNTIYF
d_call: NA
v_call: TRBV5-1
clone_size: NA
cdr3_length: 15
j_call: TRBJ1-3

cdr3_nt: TGTGCCAGCAGTGAGGGTGGGAGCACAGATACGCAGTATTTT
cdr3_aa: CASSEGGSTDTQYF
d_call: NA
v_call: TRBV2
clone_size: once
cdr3_length: 14
j_call: TRBJ2-3

cdr3_nt: TGTGCCAGCAACTTAGGGGGGCTTTATGGCTACACCTTC
cdr3_aa: CASNLGGLYGYTF
d_call: NA
v_call: TRBV7-2
clone_size: NA
cdr3_length: 13
j_call: TRBJ1-2

cdr3_nt: TGTGCCAGCAGCTTAGGGCAGAAAAACATTCAGTACTTC
cdr3_aa: CASSLGQKNIQYF
d_call: NA
v_call: TRBV7-8
clone_size: NA
cdr3_length: 13
j_call: TRBJ2-4

cdr3_nt: TGTGCCAGCAGCTCCAGGATGGCACTTAGCGATACGCAGTATTTT
cdr3_aa: CASSSRMALSDTQYF
d_call: NA
v_call: TRBV7-9
clone_size: NA
cdr3_length: 15
j_call: TRBJ2-3

cdr3_nt: TGTGCCAGCAGACCACCCACAGGGATGGGTGAAAAACTGTTTTTT
cdr3_aa: CASRPPTGMGEKLFF
d_call: NA
v_call: TRBV2
clone_size: NA
cdr3_length: 15
j_call: TRBJ1-4

cdr3_nt: TGTGCCAGCAGCCATGGGCAGGGGGGCACTGAAGCTTTCTTT
cdr3_aa: CASSHGQGGTEAFF
d_call: TRBD1
v_call: TRBV7-9
clone_size: once
cdr3_length: 14
j_call: TRBJ1-1

cdr3_nt: TGCGCCTGCTCCAGGGGGAGGTACGAGCAGTACTTC
cdr3_aa: CACSRGRYEQYF
d_call: NA
v_call: TRBV10-1
clone_size: few
cdr3_length: 12
j_call: TRBJ2-7

cdr3_nt: TGTGCCAGCTCACCAACGTTCGGGTACGAGCAGTACTTC
cdr3_aa: CASSPTFGYEQYF
d_call: NA
v_call: TRBV18
clone_size: NA
cdr3_length: 13
j_call: TRBJ2-7

cdr3_nt: TGTGCCAGCAGTTTATCGGGACTGAGAGTCCCCTACGAGCAGTACTTC
cdr3_aa: CASSLSGLRVPYEQYF
d_call: NA
v_call: TRBV27
clone_size: NA
cdr3_length: 16
j_call: TRBJ2-7

cdr3_nt: TGTGCCAGCAGCGGGACGGGACGCCATGAAAAACTGTTTTTT
cdr3_aa: CASSGTGRHEKLFF
d_call: NA
v_call: TRBV11-3
clone_size: NA
cdr3_length: 14
j_call: TRBJ1-4

cdr3_nt: TGTGCCACTGGAGCGGGAGGGAATACCGGGGAGCTGTTTTTT
cdr3_aa: CATGAGGNTGELFF
d_call: TRBD2
v_call: TRBV24-1
clone_size: NA
cdr3_length: 14
j_call: TRBJ2-2

cdr3_nt: TGTGCCAGCAGCCAGGGTTCAGAGGCCAACGTCCTGACTTTC
cdr3_aa: CASSQGSEANVLTF
d_call: NA
v_call: TRBV2
clone_size: NA
cdr3_length: 14
j_call: TRBJ2-6

cdr3_nt: TGTGCCAGCAGTCTCGTGAGCTCTGGAAACACCATATATTTT
cdr3_aa: CASSLVSSGNTIYF
d_call: NA
v_call: TRBV3-1/TRBV3-2
clone_size: NA
cdr3_length: 14
j_call: TRBJ1-3

cdr3_nt: TGTGCCAGCAGCTTCAACAGGGGTAAATTCAATGAGCAGTTCTTC
cdr3_aa: CASSFNRGKFNEQFF
d_call: TRBD1
v_call: TRBV5-4
clone_size: NA
cdr3_length: 15
j_call: TRBJ2-1

cdr3_nt: TGTGCCAGCAGCCCCGGACAGGGGCCAGATACGCAGTATTTT
cdr3_aa: CASSPGQGPDTQYF
d_call: TRBD1
v_call: TRBV7-2
clone_size: NA
cdr3_length: 14
j_call: TRBJ2-3

cdr3_nt: TGTGCCAGCAGCCTACAGGGGAGGGGAGCTAATGAAAAACTGTTTTTT
cdr3_aa: CASSLQGRGANEKLFF
d_call: TRBD1
v_call: TRBV7-2
clone_size: NA
cdr3_length: 16
j_call: TRBJ1-4

cdr3_nt: TGTGCCAGCAGCTTGGATCGGGGCGGGCATACGCAGTATTTT
cdr3_aa: CASSLDRGGHTQYF
d_call: NA
v_call: TRBV5-4
clone_size: NA
cdr3_length: 14
j_call: TRBJ2-3

cdr3_nt: TGTGCCAGCAGTTACGGGACTAGCGGGAGGACCGGGGAGCTGTTTTTT
cdr3_aa: CASSYGTSGRTGELFF
d_call: TRBD2
v_call: TRBV6-2/TRBV6-3
clone_size: few
cdr3_length: 16
j_call: TRBJ2-2

cdr3_nt: TGTGCCAGCAGCCAAGATATAGGACAGGTGAATGAAAAACTGTTTTTT
cdr3_aa: CASSQDIGQVNEKLFF
d_call: TRBD1
v_call: TRBV3-1/TRBV3-2
clone_size: few
cdr3_length: 16
j_call: TRBJ1-4

cdr3_nt: TGTGCCAGCAGCTTAGAAAAGACAGGGGGCAACTACGAGCAGTACTTC
cdr3_aa: CASSLEKTGGNYEQYF
d_call: TRBD1
v_call: TRBV11-3
clone_size: once
cdr3_length: 16
j_call: TRBJ2-7

cdr3_nt: TGTGCCAGCGATAGGTCTGATCAAGAGACCCAGTACTTC
cdr3_aa: CASDRSDQETQYF
d_call: NA
v_call: TRBV6-5
clone_size: NA
cdr3_length: 13
j_call: TRBJ2-5

cdr3_nt: TGTGCCAGCAGTGAATTATGGGGGGAGCGTAGTGAGCAGTTCTTC
cdr3_aa: CASSELWGERSEQFF
d_call: NA
v_call: TRBV2
clone_size: NA
cdr3_length: 15
j_call: TRBJ2-1

cdr3_nt: TGCAGCGTCCGGGGACAGGGGCCCTACGAGCAGTACTTC
cdr3_aa: CSVRGQGPYEQYF
d_call: TRBD1
v_call: TRBV29-1
clone_size: NA
cdr3_length: 13
j_call: TRBJ2-7

cdr3_nt: TGTGCCAGCAGAATTATGGAGACCCAGTACTTC
cdr3_aa: CASRIMETQYF
d_call: NA
v_call: TRBV6-5
clone_size: NA
cdr3_length: 11
j_call: TRBJ2-5